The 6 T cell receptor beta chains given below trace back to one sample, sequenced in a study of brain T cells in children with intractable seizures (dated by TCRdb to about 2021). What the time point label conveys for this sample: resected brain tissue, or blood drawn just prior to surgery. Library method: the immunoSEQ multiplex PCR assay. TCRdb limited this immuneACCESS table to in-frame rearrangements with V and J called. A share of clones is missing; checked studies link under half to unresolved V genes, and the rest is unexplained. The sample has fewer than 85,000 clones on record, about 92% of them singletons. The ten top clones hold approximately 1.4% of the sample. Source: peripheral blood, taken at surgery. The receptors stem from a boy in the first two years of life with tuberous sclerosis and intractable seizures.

The CDR3 loop reads CASSDSRRGGGYTF. The CDR3 DNA reads as TGTGCCAGCAGTGACTCGAGAAGGGGGGGTGGCTACACCTTC. V usage is TRBV6-4 and J usage is TRBJ1-2; D perhaps matches TRBD1 (6 bases). CDR3 size: 14 residues. V shed 0 bases and J shed 7 bases, with 12 bases lying between them. Germline V gene sequence: CDR1 MRHNA, CDR2 SNTAGT.

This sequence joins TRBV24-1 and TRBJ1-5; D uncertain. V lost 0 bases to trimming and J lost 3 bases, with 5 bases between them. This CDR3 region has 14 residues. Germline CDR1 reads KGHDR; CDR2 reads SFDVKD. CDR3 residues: CATSDLPNNQPQHF. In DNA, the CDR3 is TGTGCCACCAGTGATTTGCCCAACAATCAGCCCCAGCATTTT.

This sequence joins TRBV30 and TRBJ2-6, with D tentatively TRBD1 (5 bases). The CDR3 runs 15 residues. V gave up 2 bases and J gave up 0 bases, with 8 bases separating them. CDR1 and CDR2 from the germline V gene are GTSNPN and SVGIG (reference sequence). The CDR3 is CAWSFDSSGANVLTF. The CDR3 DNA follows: TGTGCCTGGAGTTTCGACAGCTCTGGGGCCAACGTCCTGACTTTC.

CDR3 in amino acids: CASSRTGRTGTGGSSTF. The CDR3 DNA follows: TGTGCCAGCAGCCGAACTGGACGAACCGGGACAGGGGGCTCATCAACCTTC. The gene calls are TRBV5-4 and TRBJ1-2; TRBD1 agrees at 12 bases. Trimming cost V 4 bases and J 14 bases; bases outside gene matches: 21. Looked up from germline, CDR1 is SGHNT and CDR2 is YYREEE (reference sequence). CDR3 size: 17 residues.

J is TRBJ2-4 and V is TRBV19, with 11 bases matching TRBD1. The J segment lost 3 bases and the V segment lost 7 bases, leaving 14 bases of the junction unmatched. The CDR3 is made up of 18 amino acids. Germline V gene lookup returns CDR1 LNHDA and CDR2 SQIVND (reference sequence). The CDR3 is CASILISGTGGVKNIQYF. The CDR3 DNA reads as TGTGCCAGTATCCTCATCTCCGGGACAGGGGGTGTCAAAAACATTCAGTACTTC. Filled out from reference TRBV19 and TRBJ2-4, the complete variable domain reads DGGITQSPKYLFRKEGQNVTLSCEQNLNHDAMYWYRQDPGQGLRLIYYSQIVNDFQKGDIAEGYSVSREKKESFPLTVTSAQKNPTAFYLCASILISGTGGVKNIQYFGAGTRLSVL.

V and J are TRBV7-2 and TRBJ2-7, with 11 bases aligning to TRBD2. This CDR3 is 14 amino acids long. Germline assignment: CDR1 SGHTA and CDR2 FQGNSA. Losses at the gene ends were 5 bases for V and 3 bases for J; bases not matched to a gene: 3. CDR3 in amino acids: CASSSLAGGYEQYF. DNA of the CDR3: TGTGCCAGCAGCAGCCTAGCGGGGGGCTACGAGCAGTACTTC.